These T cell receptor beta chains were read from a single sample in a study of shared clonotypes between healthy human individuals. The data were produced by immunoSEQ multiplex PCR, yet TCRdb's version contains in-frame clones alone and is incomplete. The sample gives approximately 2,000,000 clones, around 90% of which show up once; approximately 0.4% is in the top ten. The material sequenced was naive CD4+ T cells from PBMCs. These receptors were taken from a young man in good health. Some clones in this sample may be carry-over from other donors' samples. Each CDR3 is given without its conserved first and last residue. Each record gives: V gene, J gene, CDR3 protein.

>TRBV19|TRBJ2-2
ASSTPDRGSVDTGELF
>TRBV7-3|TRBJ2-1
ASSTTGTYEQF
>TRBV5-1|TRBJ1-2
ASSLGAGGADTT
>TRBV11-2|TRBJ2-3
ASRGPDTQY
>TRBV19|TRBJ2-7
ASSDSDRGITYEQY
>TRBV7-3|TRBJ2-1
ASSFAGRNNEQF
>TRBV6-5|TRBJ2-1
ASSYSGGRPHNEQF
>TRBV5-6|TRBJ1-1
ASSYRQGLGTEAF
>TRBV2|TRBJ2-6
ASRGSGANVLT
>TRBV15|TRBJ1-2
ATSRAPGQGDYGYT